One TCR beta chain is described in this entry. Other DNA sequences within the sample encode an identical CDR3. The sample originates from a study of blood T cell repertoires in COVID-19. Overall study: T cells, B-cell-depleted T cells, or PBMCs provided the cDNA or gDNA that served as material.

Method: immunoSEQ multiplex PCR; TCRdb's copy keeps in-frame clones and lacks some. The repertoire consists of roughly 230,000 clones, with approximately 80% occurring once and the leading ten covering around 7%. CDR1 and CDR2 (germline): SGHRS, YFSETQ. The V gene lost 2 bases and the J gene lost 7 bases, with 10 bases spanning the gap. This CDR3 comprises 13 residues. This sequence joins TRBV5-1 and TRBJ1-5; D is unclear. The origin of this receptor is a woman aged 45-59 years with acute or convalescent COVID-19. Specimen: peripheral blood. The CDR3 here is CASSLGGDQPQHF. CDR3 coding DNA: TGCGCCAGCAGCTTAGGCGGAGACCAGCCCCAGCATTTT. The full variable domain, completed using reference TRBV5-1 and TRBJ1-5, is KAGVTQTPRYLIKTRGQQVTLSCSPISGHRSVSWYQQTPGQGLQFLFEYFSETQRNKGNFPGRFSGRQFSNSRSEMNVSTLELGDSALYLCASSLGGDQPQHFGDGTRLSIL.